This T cell receptor (beta chain) emerged from a study of T cell clusters in autoimmune cytopenias. General study findings and limits: Primary autoimmune cytopenia patients appeared to lack physiological T cell clusters present in healthy donors.

Approximately 40,000 genome equivalents of blood DNA were amplified for TRB. The germline V gene encodes CDR1 SGDLS and CDR2 YYNGEE. The CDR3 length is 14 residues. For this clonotype: The antigen is undetermined.

Multiplex touch-down PCR amplified TRB using TRB-A and TRB-B pools in one tube. Each CDR3 protein gets one entry in TCRdb, which reprocessed the multiplex PCR reads and gives no DNA. The repertoire table contains 4,000 to 6,500 distinct CDR3 sequences. The chain recombines TRBV9 with TRBJ1-6; TCRdb outputs TRBD1, but without DNA this stays unchecked. This sequence was found in a human donor with an autoimmune cytopenia or autoimmune hepatitis (not recorded which). The sample comprised peripheral blood. CDR3 protein: CASSVGQGDSPLHF.